This T cell receptor beta chain stems from a study of glioma-infiltrating T cells. TCR alpha and beta CDR3 regions were amplified from RNA using iRepertoire nested multiplex PCR. TCRdb re-analysed the multiplex PCR reads in MiXCR, keeping a single row per CDR3 protein. The sample has around 170,000 distinct CDR3 sequences, about 46% seen once. CDR1 is WNHNN, CDR2 SYGVQD, per germline (reference sequence). CDR3 size: 14 residues. A note on this clonotype: The junction departs from germline at one end; a sequencing error may be responsible.

The chain joins TRBV10-1 to TRBJ1-1, with D possibly matching TRBD1 (6 bases). The material sequenced was glioma tissue, nonneoplastic brain tissue, or PBMCs (not recorded which). This TCR was sampled from a human donor with low-grade glioma or glioblastoma, undergoing nonglioma brain surgery, or in good health (not recorded which). The chain's CDR3 is CASSVGGVKTEALF. The CDR3 nucleotides read TGCGCCAGCAGTGTCGGGGGCGTGAAGACTGAAGCTTTATTT.